This T cell receptor beta chain stems from a study of siplizumab effects on memory and regulatory T cells. Notes on the study in general: Most alloreactive clones went unmapped to unstimulated subsets; only a minor fraction mapped. In roughly 80-95% of proliferating CD4+ or CD8+ clones, a naive or memory phenotype could not be assigned.

V was pared by 2 bases and J by 0 bases, with 11 bases between. The CDR3 extends over 16 amino acids. Germline V gene data show CDR1 as ENHRY and CDR2 as SYGVKD. Note on this clone: Antigen unknown.

Sequencing used immunoSEQ multiplex PCR; TCRdb keeps in-frame clones, though not all of them. The table has over 45,000 clones, about 97% seen once; the top ten hold about 1%. The source of this sequence is a human donor in good health. The chain combines TRBV10-3 with TRBJ1-5, with D tentatively TRBD1 (6 bases). The sample was naive CD8+ T cells sorted from blood. CDR3 sequence: CAISEKRGHSNQPQHF. CDR3 coding DNA: TGTGCCATCAGTGAGAAACGGGGGCATAGCAATCAGCCCCAGCATTTT.